A single sample gave rise to the 9 T cell receptor beta chains below, sequenced in a study of T cell responses to AZD1222 COVID-19 vaccine. Some clones are missing from TCRdb's copy, which holds only in-frame ones; the method was immunoSEQ multiplex PCR. The sample has around 140,000 clones, 80% to 95% seen once. This specimen consisted of peripheral blood, obtained on day 0 of AZD1222 vaccination. The origin of the receptors is an adult in good health.

The chain recombines TRBV5-1 with TRBJ1-1, with D possibly being TRBD1 (6 bases). Deletions cut 0 bases from V and 4 bases from J, with 10 bases between. The CDR3 covers 14 residues. The germline gives CDR1 SGHRS, CDR2 YFSETQ. Written as DNA, the CDR3 is TGCGCCAGCAGCTTGGAAGGGGGGGTCACTGAAGCTTTCTTT. Protein sequence: CASSLEGGVTEAFF.

The chain combines TRBV7-9 with TRBJ2-7; TRBD2 matches at 11 bases. CDR1 SEHNR and CDR2 FQNEAQ come from the germline V gene (reference sequence). There are 15 residues in the CDR3. The V and J ends lost 5 bases and 5 bases, in that order; junction bases with no gene match: 8. This CDR3 is CASSVGLAGKNEQYF. In DNA, the CDR3 is TGTGCCAGCAGCGTCGGACTAGCGGGTAAGAACGAGCAGTACTTC.

This clone was found once. The J gene is TRBJ1-4, the V gene TRBV4-1; D is unclear. Germline-derived CDR1 and CDR2 are MGHRA and YSYEKL. V gave up 0 bases and J gave up 8 bases, with 13 bases separating them. CDR3 length equals 15 residues. CDR3 loop: CASSQDTGFREKLFF. The CDR3 nucleotides are TGCGCCAGCAGCCAAGATACGGGCTTTAGGGAAAAACTGTTTTTT.

The rearrangement joins TRBV5-1 to TRBJ2-5; D is perhaps TRBD1 (6 bases). The CDR3 runs 14 residues. Germline V gene lookup returns CDR1 SGHRS and CDR2 YFSETQ. The germline V and J ends were trimmed by 5 bases and 5 bases, with 16 bases remaining between them. The CDR3 region is CASRIAGVEETQYF. The CDR3 nucleotides are TGCGCCAGCAGGATCGCAGGGGTAGAGGAGACCCAGTACTTC.

The chain combines TRBV6-5 with TRBJ1-2, with TRBD1 matching over 7 bases. This CDR3 spans 13 amino acids. Per the germline V gene, CDR1 is MNHEY and CDR2 is SVGAGI. J lost 6 bases, V lost 4 bases, and 5 bases had no gene match. This chain's CDR3 is CASSFQGVDGYTF. CDR3 nucleotides: TGTGCCAGCAGTTTCCAGGGGGTAGATGGCTACACCTTC.

This chain joins TRBV19 and TRBJ2-5; 12 bases map to TRBD1. Germline trimming cut 4 bases from V and 5 bases from J; bases unmatched to any gene: 11. In germline, CDR1 is LNHDA, CDR2 SQIVND (reference sequence). The CDR3 length is 17 residues. The CDR3 sequence is CASSTWEGTGGAETQYF. CDR3 coding DNA: TGTGCCAGTAGTACCTGGGAAGGGACAGGGGGCGCGGAGACCCAGTACTTC. The full variable domain, with the rest looked up from reference TRBV19 and TRBJ2-5, is DGGITQSPKYLFRKEGQNVTLSCEQNLNHDAMYWYRQDPGQGLRLIYYSQIVNDFQKGDIAEGYSVSREKKESFPLTVTSAQKNPTAFYLCASSTWEGTGGAETQYFGPGTRLLVL.

V and J are TRBV3-1 (or the pseudogene TRBV3-2) and TRBJ2-7; D is ambiguous. The germline V gene has CDR1 LGHDT and CDR2 YNNKEL (reference sequence). The CDR3 is 13 residues long. Trimming took off 2 bases at V and 6 bases at J, with 11 bases between the two ends. The DNA for the CDR3 is TGTGCCAGCAGCCAAACGAGCCGGGCCGAGCAGTACTTC. This sequence encodes CASSQTSRAEQYF.

The CDR3 is CASSFPGQGFDNQPQHF. Here the CDR3 DNA reads TGTGCCAGCAGCTTTCCGGGACAGGGATTTGACAATCAGCCCCAGCATTTT. The chain uses TRBV7-2 and TRBJ1-5; TRBD1 aligns across 9 bases. CDR3 length: 17 residues. Germline V lookup: CDR1 SGHTA, CDR2 FQGNSA. V lost 3 bases to trimming and J lost 3 bases; unmatched junction nucleotides: 9.

This clone has just one count. This sequence joins TRBV5-6 and TRBJ1-4; 9 nucleotides align to TRBD1. This CDR3 has 15 amino acids. The V gene's germline CDR1 is SGHDT and CDR2 YYEEEE. The trim removed 3 bases at V and 7 bases at J, leaving 7 bases unmatched. The CDR3 DNA reads as TGTGCCAGCAGCTCCCGGACAGGGGAGCGTGAAAAACTGTTTTTT. The encoded protein is CASSSRTGEREKLFF. Full variable domain (rest looked up from reference TRBV5-6 and TRBJ1-4): DAGVTQSPTHLIKTRGQQVTLRCSPKSGHDTVSWYQQALGQGPQFIFQYYEEEERQRGNFPDRFSGHQFPNYSSELNVNALLLGDSALYLCASSSRTGEREKLFFGSGTQLSVL.